Below, one T cell receptor beta chain is given with its context. There is no known antigen for this receptor. One base away there is no much larger clone; base qualities are not given. Receptor amplification or capture employed PCR. Data came from an Illumina HiSeq 2500. To normalize quantification of the TCRbeta repertoire, the TCR libraries were built with molecular barcoding that relied on unique molecular identifiers. TCRdb reran the public reads through fastp at Q25 and MiXCR, keeping productive beta chains. Every entry covers one CDR3 protein and lists the most common genes and DNA from its rows. This sample gives approximately 350,000 distinct CDR3 sequences in total; around 10% of them show up just once. The ten largest clones capture around 2.4% of the sample. These data are taken from a study of T-cell reconstitution after alpha-beta-depleted transplantation in children (dated by TCRdb to 2016 to 2018). Regarding the study in general: The study quantitatively tracked T-cell immune reconstitution after TCRalphabeta/CD19-depleted allogeneic hematopoietic cell transplantation in children using TCR repertoire profiling.

The CDR3 has 14 amino acids, counting the end cysteine and phenylalanine. The read is trimmed to its CDR3 DNA, 42 bases read in frame from base 1. At the junction V is shortened by 0 bases and J by 3 bases; bases outside the gene matches: 5. Looking up the germline V gene (reference sequence) yields CDR1 DFQATT and CDR2 SNEGSKA. Sequencing was performed on PBMCs from the stem cell graft donor, taken from the stem cell graft. The clonotype originates from a human donor who donated a stem cell graft to a child with acute lymphoblastic leukemia. This receptor chain uses TRBV20-1 and TRBJ2-7, with 7 central nucleotides matching TRBD1. The DNA sequence reads TGCAGTGCTAGAGATCCGCGACAGGGCTACGAGCAGTACTTC. Translated, this gives CSARDPRQGYEQYF.